This T cell receptor beta chain was captured in a study of STAT5B mutations in CD4+ large granular lymphocyte leukemia. Study-wide points: Patient CD4-sorted repertoires looked more clonal than healthy CD4+ repertoires, even without putative leukemic clones. No patients shared main leukemic clonotypes, though less than 30% appeared at low frequency elsewhere. TRBV06-family usage was enriched in top patient clones (8/27) versus controls (2/35).

Control samples were healthy donors' buffy coats. From germline, CDR1 is MNHEY and CDR2 SVGAGI. The CDR3 runs to 14 residues. V was trimmed by 5 bases and J by 1 base, leaving 11 bases between them. Data came from immunoSEQ multiplex PCR; TCRdb stores just in-frame clones and leaves some out. The sample consists of about 30,000 clones, around two thirds of them appearing once. This clone was seen a few times. Its specificity is unknown. The sample was CD4+ T cells from blood buffy coats. The chain links TRBV6-5 to TRBJ1-1, with D tentatively TRBD1 (5 bases). This sequence originates from a human donor in good health. This chain's CDR3 is CASSPPGPNTEAFF. CDR3 DNA: TGTGCCAGCAGTCCCCCGGGACCGAACACTGAAGCTTTCTTT.